This TCR beta chain was identified in a study of blood T cell repertoires in COVID-19. Study-level background: Sites in the United States, Italy and Spain provided acute and convalescent COVID-19 samples. PBMCs, B-cell-depleted T cells, or T cells were the source of the cDNA or gDNA that made up the material.

CDR1 is LNHDA, CDR2 SQIVND, per germline (reference sequence). The V gene end was trimmed by 2 bases and the J gene end by 7 bases; junction bases not matched to a gene: 12. The CDR3 totals 16 residues. Original handling: Reference gene primer amplification gave estimated nucleated cell counts. Sequencing was performed with immunoSEQ multiplex PCR; in TCRdb, only in-frame clones are kept and a portion is missing. V, J and clone size derive from that table, while D and trimming were established from the DNA sequence. Here the sample spans 150,000 to 180,000 clones, around 87% being singletons. The material sequenced was peripheral blood. This sequence joins TRBV19 and TRBJ2-3, with TRBD2 identical over 7 bases. This TCR was sampled from a woman aged 40 to 50 with acute or convalescent COVID-19. The CDR3 reads CASSIRRGSNSNTQYF. The CDR3 DNA is TGTGCCAGTAGTATAAGACGCGGGAGTAATTCAAATACGCAGTATTTT.